This is a list of T cell receptor beta chains from one sample in a study of beta chain features in type 1 diabetes. Sequencing was performed with immunoSEQ multiplex PCR; in TCRdb, only in-frame clones are kept and a portion is missing. The data contain 120,000 or so clones, about 16% of them singletons. Sample: central memory CD4+ T cells from blood. The source of these receptors is a young man with type 1 diabetes. Both conserved end residues are part of each CDR3. The D gene is left open where the match is weak. Not every row has a clone size; where given, it reads once, few, many or a size class.

abundance,len,v_gene,j_gene,d_gene,CDR3aa,CDR3nt
NA,16,TRBV5-1,TRBJ2-3,NA,CASSLAWTKQTDTQYF,TGCGCCAGCAGCTTGGCTTGGACTAAACAAACAGATACGCAGTATTTT
few,16,TRBV25-1,TRBJ2-1,TRBD1,CASSDRTGTGHNEQFF,TGTGCCAGCAGTGATAGGACAGGGACAGGACACAATGAGCAGTTCTTC
NA,14,TRBV7-2,TRBJ1-1,NA,CASSLFRAGPEAFF,TGTGCCAGCAGCTTATTCAGGGCAGGCCCTGAAGCTTTCTTT
few,15,TRBV11-2,TRBJ1-2,NA,CASSSSGTENYGYTF,TGTGCCAGCAGCTCCTCCGGGACGGAAAACTATGGCTACACCTTC
NA,14,TRBV18,TRBJ2-5,NA,CASSPQTDAETQYF,TGTGCCAGCTCACCCCAGACAGATGCGGAGACCCAGTACTTC
NA,16,TRBV13,TRBJ2-1,NA,CASSLEGLRGYNEQFF,TGTGCCAGCAGCTTAGAAGGACTGAGGGGTTACAATGAGCAGTTCTTC
few,11,TRBV29-1,TRBJ1-2,NA,CSVGPSHGYTF,TGCAGCGTTGGACCTTCGCATGGCTACACCTTC
NA,13,TRBV7-7,TRBJ2-3,NA,CASSLAEADTQYF,TGTGCTAGCAGCTTAGCGGAGGCCGATACGCAGTATTTT
few,17,TRBV18,TRBJ1-2,NA,CASSPAIGANLNYGYTF,TGTGCCAGCTCACCGGCTATTGGGGCAAACTTAAACTATGGCTACACCTTC
few,13,TRBV7-3,TRBJ1-2,TRBD1,CASSQPGGGGYTF,TGTGCCAGCAGTCAACCAGGGGGAGGTGGCTACACCTTC
few,14,TRBV9,TRBJ1-3,NA,CASSTIPSGNTIYF,TGTGCCAGCAGCACGATTCCCTCTGGAAACACCATATATTTT
NA,16,TRBV6-5,TRBJ2-5,TRBD2,CASSYLGLADQETQYF,TGTGCCAGCAGTTACTTGGGACTAGCGGACCAAGAGACCCAGTACTTC
NA,14,TRBV29-1,TRBJ2-1,TRBD2,CSGAWGGDYNEQFF,TGCAGCGGCGCCTGGGGAGGGGACTACAATGAGCAGTTCTTC
many,15,TRBV5-4,TRBJ2-3,NA,CASSSGASRTDTQYF,TGTGCCAGCAGCTCCGGGGCCTCACGCACAGATACGCAGTATTTT
NA,13,TRBV2,TRBJ2-7,NA,CASSERQRYEQYF,TGTGCCAGCAGTGAGAGGCAGAGGTACGAGCAGTACTTC
few,14,TRBV5-1,TRBJ2-1,TRBD2,CASSSGTSGGEQFF,TGCGCCAGCAGCTCCGGGACTAGCGGAGGTGAGCAGTTCTTC
medium-sized,16,TRBV7-9,TRBJ2-7,NA,CASSPLGNGWGYEQYF,TGTGCCAGCAGCCCTCTTGGGAACGGATGGGGCTACGAGCAGTACTTC
few,14,TRBV6-5,TRBJ2-5,NA,CASRPDLARETQYF,TGTGCCAGCCGCCCGGACCTCGCGCGGGAGACCCAGTACTTC
few,15,TRBV2,TRBJ2-7,NA,CASSRLVGDVSEQYF,TGTGCCAGCAGCCGACTCGTTGGGGATGTATCCGAGCAGTACTTC
NA,12,TRBV2,TRBJ2-1,TRBD1,CASSDGQGEKFF,TGTGCCAGCAGTGACGGACAGGGGGAGAAGTTCTTC
NA,13,TRBV10-3,TRBJ1-2,NA,CAISEPPTRGYTF,TGTGCCATCAGTGAGCCCCCGACCCGTGGCTACACCTTC
few,14,TRBV2,TRBJ1-3,NA,CASSDISSGNTIYF,TGTGCCAGCAGCGACATTAGCTCTGGAAACACCATATATTTT
few,17,TRBV5-4,TRBJ2-5,NA,CASSLAPQQRYRETQYF,TGTGCCAGCAGCTTGGCGCCGCAGCAGAGGTACAGGGAGACCCAGTACTTC